This paragraph covers one T cell receptor (beta chain) sequence. The antigen is not known. The time point: cycle 4 day 1 (C4D1), after around six weeks of nivolumab. After autologous stem cell transplantation all patients relapsed, and prior brentuximab vedotin exposure differed between cohorts. The record originates from a study of PD-1 blockade in classical Hodgkin lymphoma. Measured with immunoSEQ multiplex PCR; TCRdb has only the in-frame clones, and not every one. Of tens of thousands of clones in the sample, 70% to 80% were seen once. General observations from the study: Why the repertoires differ is still unclear, perhaps disease activity or prior therapy. Complete responders had baseline diversity similar to newly diagnosed patients.

Sequenced material: peripheral blood mononuclear cells (PBMCs), taken before the fourth cycle of nivolumab. The sequence was obtained from a human donor with classical Hodgkin lymphoma.

CDR3 in amino acids: CASSYSMQGYSPPSLSGNTIYF. CDR3 DNA sequence: TGTGCCAGCAGTTACTCTATGCAGGGTTACTCCCCGCCCTCGCTCTCTGGAAACACCATATATTTT. V gene TRBV6-7 combines with J gene TRBJ1-3; a weak D match, TRBD1 (5 bases). TRBV6-7 is flagged as an ORF with uncertain function. CDR3 length equals 22 residues. V gave up 0 bases and J gave up 0 bases, with 27 bases separating them.